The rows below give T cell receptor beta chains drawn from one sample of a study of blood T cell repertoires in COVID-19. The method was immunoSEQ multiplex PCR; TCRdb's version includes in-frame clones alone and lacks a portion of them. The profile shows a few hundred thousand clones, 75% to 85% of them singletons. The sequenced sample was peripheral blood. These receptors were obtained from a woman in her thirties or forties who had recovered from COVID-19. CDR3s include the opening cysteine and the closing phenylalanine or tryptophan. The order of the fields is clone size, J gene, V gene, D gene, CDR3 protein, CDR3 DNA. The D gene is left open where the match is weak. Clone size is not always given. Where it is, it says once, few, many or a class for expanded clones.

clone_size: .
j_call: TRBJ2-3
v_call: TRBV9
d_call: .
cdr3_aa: CASSVADGATDTQYF
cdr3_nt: TGTGCCAGCAGCGTAGCGGATGGGGCCACAGATACGCAGTATTTT

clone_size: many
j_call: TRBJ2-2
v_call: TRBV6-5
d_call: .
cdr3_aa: CASRPGTNTGELFF
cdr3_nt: TGTGCCAGCAGGCCGGGGACAAACACCGGGGAGCTGTTTTTT

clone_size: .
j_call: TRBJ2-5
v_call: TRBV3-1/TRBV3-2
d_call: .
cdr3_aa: CASSQEARHLETQYF
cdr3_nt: TGTGCCAGCAGCCAAGAAGCCAGGCATCTGGAGACCCAGTACTTC

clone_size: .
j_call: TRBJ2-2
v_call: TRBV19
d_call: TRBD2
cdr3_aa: CAGRRTSGDLLILASGGELFF
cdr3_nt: TGTGCCGGCCGGAGGACTAGCGGGGACCTCTTAATTTTGGCCAGTGGCGGGGAGCTGTTTTTT

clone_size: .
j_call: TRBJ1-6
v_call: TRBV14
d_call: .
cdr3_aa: CASSQLRNSPLHF
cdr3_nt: TGTGCCAGCAGCCAACTCAGAAATTCACCCCTCCACTTT

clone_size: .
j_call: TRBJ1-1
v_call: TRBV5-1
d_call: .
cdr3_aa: CASSLEAGSHTEAFF
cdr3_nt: TGCGCCAGCAGCTTGGAAGCGGGAAGTCACACTGAAGCTTTCTTT

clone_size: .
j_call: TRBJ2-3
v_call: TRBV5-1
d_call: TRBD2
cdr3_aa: CASSLGLAGTDTQYF
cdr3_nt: TGCGCCAGCAGCTTGGGGCTAGCGGGCACAGATACGCAGTATTTT

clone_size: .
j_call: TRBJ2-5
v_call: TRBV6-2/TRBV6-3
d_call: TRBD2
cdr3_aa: CASSSSGGLLGTQYF
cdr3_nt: TGTGCCAGCAGCTCTAGCGGGGGCCTCCTGGGGACCCAGTACTTC

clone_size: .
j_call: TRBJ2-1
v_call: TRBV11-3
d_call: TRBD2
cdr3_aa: CASSLGLAGAQFF
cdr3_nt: TGTGCCAGCAGCTTAGGTCTAGCGGGGGCCCAGTTCTTC

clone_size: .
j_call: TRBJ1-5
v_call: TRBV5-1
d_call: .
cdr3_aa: CASSVDGISNQPQHF
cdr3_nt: TGCGCCAGCAGCGTCGACGGGATAAGCAATCAGCCCCAGCATTTT

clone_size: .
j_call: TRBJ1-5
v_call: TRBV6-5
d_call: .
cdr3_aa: CASSYRGGYQPQHF
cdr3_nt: TGTGCCAGCAGTTACAGGGGCGGATATCAGCCCCAGCATTTT

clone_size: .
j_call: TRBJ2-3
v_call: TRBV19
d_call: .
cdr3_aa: CASSPGDDEQYF
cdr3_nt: TGTGCCAGTTCCCCCGGGGATGACGAGCAGTATTTT

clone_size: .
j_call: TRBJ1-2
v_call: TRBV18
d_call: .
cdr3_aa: CASSLEQGVQNGYTF
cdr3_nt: TGTGCCAGCTCACTGGAACAAGGGGTACAGAATGGCTACACCTTC

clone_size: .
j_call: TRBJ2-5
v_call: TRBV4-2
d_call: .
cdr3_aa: CASSELGGAGETQYF
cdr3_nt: TGTGCCAGCAGCGAGTTAGGGGGGGCAGGAGAGACCCAGTACTTC

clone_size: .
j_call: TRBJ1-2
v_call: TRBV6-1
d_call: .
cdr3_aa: CASSKDAGQLVSYGYTF
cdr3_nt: TGTGCCAGCAGTAAAGATGCTGGACAGCTTGTTTCCTATGGCTACACCTTC

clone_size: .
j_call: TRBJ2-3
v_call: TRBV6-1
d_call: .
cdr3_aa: CASSDQAGAVGTDTQYF
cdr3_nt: TGTGCCAGCAGTGATCAAGCGGGCGCGGTTGGCACAGATACGCAGTATTTT

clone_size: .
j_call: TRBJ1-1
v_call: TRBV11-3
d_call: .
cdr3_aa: CASSPTGGSNTEAFF
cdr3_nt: TGTGCCAGCAGCCCGACGGGGGGATCGAACACTGAAGCTTTCTTT

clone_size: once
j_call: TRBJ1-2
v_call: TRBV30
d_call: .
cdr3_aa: CAWSVPGDGGGYGYTF
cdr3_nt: TGTGCCTGGAGCGTACCGGGAGATGGGGGTGGCTATGGCTACACCTTC

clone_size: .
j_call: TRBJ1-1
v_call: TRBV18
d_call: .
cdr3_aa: CASSPLSADTEAFF
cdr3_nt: TGTGCCAGCTCACCACTTTCTGCAGACACTGAAGCTTTCTTT

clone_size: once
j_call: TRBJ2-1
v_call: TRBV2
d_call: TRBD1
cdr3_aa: CASSQDRGRGNEQFF
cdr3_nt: TGTGCCAGCAGCCAGGACAGGGGGCGAGGTAATGAGCAGTTCTTC

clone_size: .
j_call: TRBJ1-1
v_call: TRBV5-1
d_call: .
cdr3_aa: CASSFSTGSAEAFF
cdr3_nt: TGCGCCAGCAGCTTCTCCACAGGGTCCGCTGAAGCTTTCTTT

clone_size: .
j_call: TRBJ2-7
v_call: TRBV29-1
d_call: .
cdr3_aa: CSVEGQESYEQYF
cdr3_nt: TGCAGCGTTGAAGGACAGGAGTCCTACGAGCAGTACTTC

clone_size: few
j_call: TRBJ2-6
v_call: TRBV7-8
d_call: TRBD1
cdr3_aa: CASRAGGFVSGANVLTF
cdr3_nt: TGTGCCAGCAGAGCAGGGGGCTTTGTGTCTGGGGCCAACGTCCTGACTTTC

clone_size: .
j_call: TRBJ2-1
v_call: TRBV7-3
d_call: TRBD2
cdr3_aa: CASSASGLVANEQFF
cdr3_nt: TGTGCCAGCAGCGCCTCGGGACTAGTAGCCAATGAGCAGTTCTTC